The 18 T cell receptor beta chains given below trace back to one sample, sequenced in a study of cytomegalovirus exposure and HLA in healthy donors. The assay was immunoSEQ multiplex PCR, and TCRdb's table has in-frame clones only and misses some. Altogether tens of thousands of clones are present, approximately 93% being singletons, with the ten largest covering 3.5% to 4%. The material sequenced was PBMCs. These receptors were taken from a woman aged 25 to 39 in good health and CMV-seronegative.

CDR3 DNA: TGCGCCAGCAGCTACGGGCGGGGACAGGGGGCGCGGGAGACCCAGTACTTC. This translates into CASSYGRGQGARETQYF. This chain links TRBV5-1 with TRBJ2-5; 12 bases are a match to TRBD1. Looked up from germline, CDR1 is SGHRS and CDR2 is YFSETQ. The CDR3 loop spans 17 amino acids. V dropped 3 bases and J dropped 5; count of bases not matched to a gene: 11. The full variable domain, in which reference TRBV5-1 and TRBJ2-5 provide the parts outside the CDR3, is KAGVTQTPRYLIKTRGQQVTLSCSPISGHRSVSWYQQTPGQGLQFLFEYFSETQRNKGNFPGRFSGRQFSNSRSEMNVSTLELGDSALYLCASSYGRGQGARETQYFGPGTRLLVL.

The chain has TRBV7-2 and TRBJ2-1; TRBD2 aligns across 9 bases. Germline values: CDR1 SGHTA, CDR2 FQGNSA. There are 15 residues in the CDR3. Losses at the gene ends were 5 bases for V and 6 bases for J; bases not matched to a gene: 8. The DNA of the CDR3 is TGTGCCAGCAGCCCTGCTAGCGGGACGGGCAATGAGCAGTTCTTC. Translation: CASSPASGTGNEQFF.

V is TRBV27 and J is TRBJ2-1; 8 nucleotides agree with TRBD2. CDR1 is MNHEY and CDR2 is SMNVEV in the germline V gene (reference sequence). The CDR3 totals 16 residues. V gave up 6 bases and J gave up 5 bases; unmatched junction bases: 12. The CDR3 DNA reads TGTGCCAGCAGGATCGGGGGGGGAGCCCTTCACAATGAGCAGTTCTTC. This gives the protein CASRIGGGALHNEQFF.

V gene TRBV6-7 combines with J gene TRBJ1-2; weak D call: TRBD1 (5 bases). TRBV6-7 is an ORF for which the function is uncertain. The V end lost 0 bases, the J end lost 4 bases, and 12 bases lay between the germline ends. CDR3 length: 15 residues. Here the CDR3 reads CASSYSLGASYGYTF. CDR3 DNA: TGTGCCAGCAGTTACTCTCTAGGGGCGAGCTATGGCTACACCTTC.

This clone was detected only a few times. V usage is TRBV2 and J usage is TRBJ1-6; D unresolved. Trimming took 1 base from V and 3 from J, leaving 7 bases between them. In germline, CDR1 is SNHLY, CDR2 FYNNEI. This CDR3 is built from 15 residues. As DNA, the CDR3 is TGTGCCAGCAGTGAAGGAGGGTTCTATAATTCACCCCTCCACTTT. Encoded protein: CASSEGGFYNSPLHF.

V is TRBV7-2 and J is TRBJ2-7; the match to TRBD1 covers 9 bases. This CDR3 spans 12 amino acids. V lost 6 bases to trimming and J lost 3 bases; unmatched junction nucleotides: 0. Germline V gives CDR1 SGHTA, CDR2 FQGNSA. The CDR3 DNA reads TGTGCCAGCAGGACAGGGGGCTACGAGCAGTACTTC. Its translation is CASRTGGYEQYF.

V and J are TRBV6-1 and TRBJ1-4; no clear D gene. This CDR3 is built from 15 residues. Trimming left V 4 bases short and J 5 bases short, with 14 bases between. Germline V gene sequence: CDR1 MNHNS, CDR2 SASEGT. The chain's CDR3 is CASSGASGGNEKLFF. The CDR3 nucleotides are TGTGCCAGCAGTGGCGCGTCAGGAGGAAATGAAAAACTGTTTTTT.

V usage is TRBV27 and J usage is TRBJ2-3; 7 positions match TRBD2. Germline CDR1 MNHEY, CDR2 SMNVEV (reference sequence). The V and J ends lost 7 bases and 4 bases, in that order; junction bases with no gene match: 8. The CDR3 spans 14 residues. CDR3 region: CASKGYGGADTQYF. CDR3 in DNA: TGTGCCAGCAAGGGATATGGGGGGGCAGATACGCAGTATTTT.

The V call is TRBV14, the J call TRBJ2-2; D not certain. Per the germline V gene, CDR1 is SGHDN and CDR2 is FVKESK. Trimming left V 4 bases short and J 6 bases short, with 9 bases between. The length of the CDR3 is 13 residues. DNA for the CDR3: TGTGCCAGCAGCCGGAGAGAGTCCGGGGAGCTGTTTTTT. Its protein is CASSRRESGELFF.

There are a few counts of this clone. J is TRBJ2-6 and V is TRBV11-2, with 8 bases identical to TRBD1. Germline V gene data show CDR1 as SGHAT and CDR2 as FQNNGV. This CDR3 comprises 18 residues. Germline trimming cut 1 base from V and 0 bases from J; bases unmatched to any gene: 5. In DNA form, the CDR3 reads TGTGCCAGCAGCTTAGGTTCCACAGGGGGCTCTGGGGCCAACGTCCTGACTTTC. Translated, it gives CASSLGSTGGSGANVLTF.

This clone was recorded once. The chain carries TRBV25-1 and TRBJ1-1, with a weak D call TRBD1 (6 bases). The V gene lost 4 bases and the J gene lost 1 base, with 16 bases spanning the gap. Germline values: CDR1 MGHDK, CDR2 SYGVNS. The CDR3 totals 16 residues. CDR3 region: CASSAPGHLRNTEAFF. For the CDR3, the DNA is TGTGCCAGCAGTGCTCCGGGACACCTAAGGAACACTGAAGCTTTCTTT.

The rearrangement joins TRBV19 to TRBJ1-2; 7 bases match TRBD1. Germline V gene data show CDR1 as LNHDA and CDR2 as SQIVND (reference sequence). This CDR3 is 13 amino acids long. V shed 6 bases and J 5 bases; nucleotides not matched to a gene: 6. The CDR3 region has the DNA TGTGCCAGTAGCACCCTGACAGGGTATGGCTACACCTTC. Translated: CASSTLTGYGYTF.

CDR3 in DNA: TGTGCCAGCAGCTTAGGGGCTAGCGGGGGGGCGGATACGCAGTATTTT. Translating gives CASSLGASGGADTQYF. The rearrangement uses TRBV7-9 and TRBJ2-3; 12 bases are shared with TRBD2. V was clipped by 1 base and J by 6 bases; unmatched bases: 5. CDR1 is SEHNR, CDR2 FQNEAQ, per germline (reference sequence). CDR3 length: 16 residues.

The chain has TRBV28 and TRBJ2-3; possibly TRBD1 for D (7 bases). CDR1 and CDR2 from the germline V gene are MDHEN and SYDVKM. V was clipped by 7 bases and J by 2 bases, with 16 bases between them. CDR3 length: 15 amino acids. The CDR3 nucleotides are TGTGCCAGCACCATCAGGGGGGCTAACACAGATACGCAGTATTTT. Translating it yields CASTIRGANTDTQYF.

The chain combines TRBV6-5 with TRBJ1-5; a possible D gene is TRBD1 (5 bases). V was shortened by 0 bases and J by 5 bases, with 11 bases between the two germline ends. The CDR3 loop spans 15 amino acids. Germline lookup yields CDR1 MNHEY and CDR2 SVGAGI. The CDR3 DNA follows: TGTGCCAGCAGTTACTCGTTAGGGGCTCATCAGCCCCAGCATTTT. As protein: CASSYSLGAHQPQHF.

The CDR3 loop reads CASTDRGLTYEQYF. The CDR3 DNA reads TGTGCCAGCACGGACAGGGGGCTCACCTACGAGCAGTACTTC. The V and J genes are TRBV6-1 and TRBJ2-7; 11 positions match TRBD1. Germline lookup yields CDR1 MNHNS and CDR2 SASEGT. There are 14 residues in the CDR3. The V gene end was trimmed by 7 bases and the J gene end by 2 bases; junction bases not matched to a gene: 4.

The chain couples TRBV6-1 to TRBJ1-2; D not certain. The CDR3 contains 16 residues. The germline V gene has CDR1 MNHNS and CDR2 SASEGT. Trimming cost V 2 bases and J 3 bases, with 16 bases left between them. The CDR3 loop reads CASSESIIGSHYGYTF. The CDR3 DNA reads TGTGCCAGCAGTGAATCTATTATAGGGAGCCACTATGGCTACACCTTC.

The V and J genes are TRBV27 and TRBJ1-6; D unclear. Germline V gene sequence: CDR1 MNHEY, CDR2 SMNVEV (reference sequence). The CDR3 is 14 amino acids. The germline V and J ends were trimmed by 3 bases and 7 bases, with 10 bases remaining between them. This CDR3 is CASSLSGRNSPLHF. Here the CDR3 DNA reads TGTGCCAGCAGTTTGAGTGGGAGGAATTCACCCCTCCACTTT.